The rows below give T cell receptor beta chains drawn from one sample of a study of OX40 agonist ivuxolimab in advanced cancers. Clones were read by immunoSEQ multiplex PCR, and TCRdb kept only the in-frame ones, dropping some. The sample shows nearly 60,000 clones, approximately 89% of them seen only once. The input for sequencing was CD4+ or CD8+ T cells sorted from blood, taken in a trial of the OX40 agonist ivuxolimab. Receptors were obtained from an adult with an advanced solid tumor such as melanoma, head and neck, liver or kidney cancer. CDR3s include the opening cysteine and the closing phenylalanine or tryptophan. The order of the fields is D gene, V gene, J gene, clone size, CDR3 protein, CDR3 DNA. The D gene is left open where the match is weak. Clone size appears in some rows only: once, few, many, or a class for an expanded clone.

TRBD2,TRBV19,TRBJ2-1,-,CASSSGLAGGNIDEQFF,TGTGCCAGTAGTTCGGGACTAGCGGGAGGAAATATCGATGAGCAGTTCTTC
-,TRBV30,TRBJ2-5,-,CAWSVGDETQYF,TGTGCCTGGAGTGTAGGGGATGAGACCCAGTACTTC
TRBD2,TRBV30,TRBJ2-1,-,CAWRPAGGPYNEQFF,TGTGCCTGGAGGCCAGCGGGAGGGCCCTACAATGAGCAGTTCTTC
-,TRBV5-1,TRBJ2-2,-,CASSSGPSGELFF,TGCGCCAGCAGCTCCGGACCTTCCGGGGAGCTGTTTTTT
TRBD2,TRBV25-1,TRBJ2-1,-,CASRLAGYNEQFF,TGTGCCAGCAGACTAGCGGGCTACAATGAGCAGTTCTTC
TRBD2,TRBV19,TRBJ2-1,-,CASSMGTSGTYNEQFF,TGTGCCAGTAGTATGGGGACTAGCGGGACCTACAATGAGCAGTTCTTC
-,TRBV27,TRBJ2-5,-,CASNHYPGTAGETQYF,TGTGCCAGCAACCATTACCCCGGGACCGCGGGAGAGACCCAGTACTTC
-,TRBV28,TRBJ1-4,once,CASSGGSFEKLFF,TGTGCCAGCAGTGGGGGTAGTTTTGAAAAACTGTTTTTT
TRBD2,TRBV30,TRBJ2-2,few,CAWSPSGSFTGELFF,TGTGCCTGGAGTCCTAGCGGGAGCTTCACCGGGGAGCTGTTTTTT
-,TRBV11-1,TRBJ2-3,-,CASTVTRSLSTDTQYF,TGTGCCAGCACCGTAACGAGGAGCCTGAGCACAGATACGCAGTATTTT
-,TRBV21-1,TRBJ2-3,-,CASSKRVDGPRTDTQYF,TGTGCCAGCAGCAAGCGAGTGGACGGCCCTCGCACAGATACGCAGTATTTT
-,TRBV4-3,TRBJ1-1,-,CASSSTGGTEAFF,TGCGCCAGCAGCTCCACGGGAGGCACTGAAGCTTTCTTT
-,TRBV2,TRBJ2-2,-,CASSVMQNTGELFF,TGTGCCAGCAGTGTAATGCAGAACACCGGGGAGCTGTTTTTT
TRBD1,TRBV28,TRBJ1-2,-,CATPQGTGGGKGYTF,TGTGCCACCCCACAAGGGACAGGGGGCGGAAAAGGCTACACCTTC
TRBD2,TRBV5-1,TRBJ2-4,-,CASSSGLAGAGNIQYF,TGCGCCAGCAGCTCAGGACTAGCGGGAGCGGGAAACATTCAGTACTTC
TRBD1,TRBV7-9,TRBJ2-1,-,CASSLGTGAPNEQFF,TGTGCCAGCAGCCTAGGGACAGGGGCACCCAATGAGCAGTTCTTC
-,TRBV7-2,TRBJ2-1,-,CASSSPGGYNEQFF,TGTGCCAGCAGCTCCCCCGGGGGCTACAATGAGCAGTTCTTC
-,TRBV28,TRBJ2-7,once,CASSLYSAYEQYF,TGTGCCAGCAGTTTATACAGTGCCTACGAGCAGTACTTC
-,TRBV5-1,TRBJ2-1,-,CASSLPGANEQFF,TGCGCCAGCAGCTTACCCGGAGCTAATGAGCAGTTCTTC
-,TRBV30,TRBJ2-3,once,CAWSVAGNTDTQYF,TGTGCCTGGAGTGTAGCTGGAAACACAGATACGCAGTATTTT
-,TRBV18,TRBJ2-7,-,CASSPMGHYEQYF,TGTGCCAGCTCACCAATGGGCCACTACGAGCAGTACTTC
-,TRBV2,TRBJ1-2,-,CASSTGTGYGYTF,TGTGCCAGCAGTACCGGGACCGGCTATGGCTACACCTTC
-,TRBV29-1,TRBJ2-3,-,CSVAFGATDTQYF,TGCAGCGTGGCATTCGGGGCCACAGATACGCAGTATTTT
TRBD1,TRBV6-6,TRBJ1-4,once,CASSSPGQLNEKLFF,TGTGCCAGCAGTTCCCCGGGACAGCTAAATGAAAAACTGTTTTTT
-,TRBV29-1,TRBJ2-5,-,CSVRVWVYQETQYF,TGCAGCGTCCGGGTCTGGGTATACCAAGAGACCCAGTACTTC
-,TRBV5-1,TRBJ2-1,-,CASSDRLVGNEQFF,TGCGCCAGCAGCGACAGGTTAGTGGGGAATGAGCAGTTCTTC
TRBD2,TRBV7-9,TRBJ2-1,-,CASSSTSGSRHEQFF,TGTGCCAGCAGCTCGACTAGCGGGAGTCGACATGAGCAGTTCTTC
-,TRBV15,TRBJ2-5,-,CATSRQITTQETQYF,TGTGCCACCAGCAGACAAATCACTACTCAAGAGACCCAGTACTTC
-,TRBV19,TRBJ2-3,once,CASRETAYFTDTQYF,TGTGCCAGTAGGGAGACAGCCTACTTCACAGATACGCAGTATTTT
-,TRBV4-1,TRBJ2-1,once,CASSQQDLIGINEQFF,TGCGCCAGCAGCCAACAGGACTTGATAGGTATCAATGAGCAGTTCTTC
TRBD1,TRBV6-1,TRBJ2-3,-,CASSETGVRTDTQYF,TGTGCCAGCAGTGAGACAGGGGTCCGCACAGATACGCAGTATTTT
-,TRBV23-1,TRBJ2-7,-,CASSQLRVRYEQYF,TGCGCCAGCAGTCAATTAAGGGTAAGGTACGAGCAGTACTTC
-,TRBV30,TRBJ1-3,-,CAWSVGNPGNTIYF,TGTGCCTGGAGTGTAGGGAATCCTGGAAACACCATATATTTT
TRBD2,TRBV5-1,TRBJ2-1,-,CASSLVAGGPYNEQFF,TGCGCCAGCAGCTTGGTAGCGGGAGGGCCTTACAATGAGCAGTTCTTC
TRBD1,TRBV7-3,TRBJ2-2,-,CASSSKTGVTGELFF,TGTGCCAGCAGCTCCAAGACAGGGGTCACCGGGGAGCTGTTTTTT
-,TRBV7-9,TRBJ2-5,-,CASSFAAGETQYF,TGTGCCAGCAGCTTTGCCGCGGGAGAGACCCAGTACTTC
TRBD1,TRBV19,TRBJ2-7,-,CASSVLGQGAYEQYF,TGTGCCAGTAGTGTGCTGGGACAGGGTGCCTACGAGCAGTACTTC
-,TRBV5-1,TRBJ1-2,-,CASSLDQATGYTF,TGCGCCAGCAGCTTGGACCAGGCTACGGGCTACACCTTC
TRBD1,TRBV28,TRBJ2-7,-,CASSSPSTGRQYEQYF,TGTGCCAGCAGTTCGCCGTCGACAGGGAGACAATACGAGCAGTACTTC
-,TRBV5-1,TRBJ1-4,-,CASSLQPGATNEKLFF,TGCGCCAGCAGCTTGCAGCCAGGGGCAACTAATGAAAAACTGTTTTTT
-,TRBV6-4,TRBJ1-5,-,CASSSDSTSNQPQHF,TGTGCCAGCAGTTCAGACAGTACTAGCAATCAGCCCCAGCATTTT
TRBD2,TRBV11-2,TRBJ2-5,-,CASSLTSGRETQYF,TGTGCCAGCAGCTTGACTAGCGGGAGGGAGACCCAGTACTTC
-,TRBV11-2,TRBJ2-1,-,CASSLWGSSYNEQFF,TGTGCCAGCAGCTTGTGGGGGTCCTCCTACAATGAGCAGTTCTTC
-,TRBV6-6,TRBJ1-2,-,CASRPTGIGYGYTF,TGTGCCAGCAGACCCACAGGGATCGGCTATGGCTACACCTTC
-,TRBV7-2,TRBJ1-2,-,CASSFDGGQIVYTF,TGTGCCAGCAGCTTTGATGGGGGGCAAATCGTTTACACCTTC
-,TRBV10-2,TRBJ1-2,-,CASTAAGRGYTF,TGCGCCAGCACCGCTGCGGGACGAGGCTACACCTTC
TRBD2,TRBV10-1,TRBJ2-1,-,CASSETSGRASQFF,TGCGCCAGCAGTGAGACTAGCGGGAGGGCCTCCCAGTTCTTC
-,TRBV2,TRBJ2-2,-,CASRGENTGELFF,TGTGCCAGCAGAGGAGAGAACACCGGGGAGCTGTTTTTT